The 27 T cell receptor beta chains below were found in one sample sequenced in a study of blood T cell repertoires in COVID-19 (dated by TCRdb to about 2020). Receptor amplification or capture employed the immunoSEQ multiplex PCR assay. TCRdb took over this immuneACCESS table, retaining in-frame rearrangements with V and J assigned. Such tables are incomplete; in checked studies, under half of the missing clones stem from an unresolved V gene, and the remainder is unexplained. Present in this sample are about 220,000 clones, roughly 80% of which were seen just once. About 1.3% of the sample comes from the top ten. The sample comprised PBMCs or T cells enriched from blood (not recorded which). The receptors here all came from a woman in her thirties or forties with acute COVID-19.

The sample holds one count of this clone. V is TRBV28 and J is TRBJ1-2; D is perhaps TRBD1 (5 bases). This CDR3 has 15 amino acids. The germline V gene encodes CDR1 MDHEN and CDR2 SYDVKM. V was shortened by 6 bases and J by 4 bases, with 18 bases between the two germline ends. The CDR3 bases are TGTGCCAGCAGCACGGACTCTCGCGGGGGCTATGGCTACACCTTC. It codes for CASSTDSRGGYGYTF.

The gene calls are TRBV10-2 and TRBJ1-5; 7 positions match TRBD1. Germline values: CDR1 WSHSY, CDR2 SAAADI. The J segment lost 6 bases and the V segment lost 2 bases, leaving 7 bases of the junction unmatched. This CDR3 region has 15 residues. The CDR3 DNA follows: TGCGCCAGCAGTGAGGCATACAGGGGAGGTCAGCCCCAGCATTTT. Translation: CASSEAYRGGQPQHF.

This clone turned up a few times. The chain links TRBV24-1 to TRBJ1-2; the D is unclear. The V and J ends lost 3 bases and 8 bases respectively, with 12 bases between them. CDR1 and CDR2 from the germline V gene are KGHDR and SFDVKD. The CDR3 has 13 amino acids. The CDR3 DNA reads TGTGCCACCAGTGATCCGGGTCAACGGGGCTACACCTTC. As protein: CATSDPGQRGYTF.

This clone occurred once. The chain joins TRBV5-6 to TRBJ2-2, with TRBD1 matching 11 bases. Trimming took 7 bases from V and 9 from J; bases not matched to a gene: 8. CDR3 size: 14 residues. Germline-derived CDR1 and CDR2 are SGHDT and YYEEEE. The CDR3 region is CASGTGGIRRELFF. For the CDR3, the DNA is TGTGCCAGCGGGACAGGGGGAATTCGGAGGGAGCTGTTTTTT.

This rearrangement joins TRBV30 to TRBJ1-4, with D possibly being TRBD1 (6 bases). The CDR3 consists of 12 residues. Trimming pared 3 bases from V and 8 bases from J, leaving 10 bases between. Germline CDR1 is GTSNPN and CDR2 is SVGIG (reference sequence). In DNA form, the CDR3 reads TGTGCCTGGAGCCGGGACACAGAAAAACTGTTTTTT. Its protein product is CAWSRDTEKLFF.

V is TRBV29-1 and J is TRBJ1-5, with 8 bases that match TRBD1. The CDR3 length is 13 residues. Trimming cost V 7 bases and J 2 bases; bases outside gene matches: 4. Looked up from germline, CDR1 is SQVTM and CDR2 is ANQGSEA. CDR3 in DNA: TGCAGCGCTACAGGGGGAGGCAATCAGCCCCAGCATTTT. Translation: CSATGGGNQPQHF.

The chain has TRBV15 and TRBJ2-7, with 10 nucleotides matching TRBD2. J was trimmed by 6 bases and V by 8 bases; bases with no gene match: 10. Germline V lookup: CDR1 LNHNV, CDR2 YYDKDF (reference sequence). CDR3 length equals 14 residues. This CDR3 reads CATSRASGRSEQYF. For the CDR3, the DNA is TGTGCCACCTCGAGGGCTAGCGGGAGAAGCGAGCAGTACTTC.

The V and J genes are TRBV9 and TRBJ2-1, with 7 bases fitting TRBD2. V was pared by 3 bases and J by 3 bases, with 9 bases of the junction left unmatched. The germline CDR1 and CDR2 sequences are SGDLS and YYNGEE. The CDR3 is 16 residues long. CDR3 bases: TGTGCCAGCAGCGAAACCGGGCGGGAGCTCTACAATGAGCAGTTCTTC. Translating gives CASSETGRELYNEQFF.

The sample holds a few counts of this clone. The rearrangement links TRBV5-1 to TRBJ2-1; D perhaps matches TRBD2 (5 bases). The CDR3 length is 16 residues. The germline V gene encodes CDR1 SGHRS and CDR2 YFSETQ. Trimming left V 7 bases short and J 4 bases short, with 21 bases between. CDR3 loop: CASGVDIGSGYNEQFF. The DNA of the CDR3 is TGCGCCAGCGGGGTAGATATTGGGAGTGGGTACAATGAGCAGTTCTTC.

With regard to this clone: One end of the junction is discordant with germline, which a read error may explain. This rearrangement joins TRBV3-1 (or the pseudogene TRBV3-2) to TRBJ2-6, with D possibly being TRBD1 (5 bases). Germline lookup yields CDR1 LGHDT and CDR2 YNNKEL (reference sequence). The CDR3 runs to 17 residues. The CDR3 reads CASSQADSYSGANVLIF. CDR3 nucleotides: TGTGCCAGCAGCCAAGCTGACAGTTACTCTGGGGCCAACGTCCTGATTTTC.

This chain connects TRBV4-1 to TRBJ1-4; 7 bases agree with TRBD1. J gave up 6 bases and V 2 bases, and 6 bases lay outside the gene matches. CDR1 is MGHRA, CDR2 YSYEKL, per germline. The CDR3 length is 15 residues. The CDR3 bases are TGCGCCAGCAGCCAAAGCCGGGACAGATATGAAAAACTGTTTTTT. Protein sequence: CASSQSRDRYEKLFF.

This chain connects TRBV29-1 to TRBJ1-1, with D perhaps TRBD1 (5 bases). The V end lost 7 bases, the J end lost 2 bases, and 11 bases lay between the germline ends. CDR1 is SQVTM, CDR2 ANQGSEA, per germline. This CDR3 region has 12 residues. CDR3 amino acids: CSARQTNTEAFF. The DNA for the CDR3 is TGCAGCGCCCGACAGACTAACACTGAAGCTTTCTTT. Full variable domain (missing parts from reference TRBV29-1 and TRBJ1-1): SAVISQKPSRDICQRGTSLTIQCQVDSQVTMMFWYRQQPGQSLTLIATANQGSEATYESGFVIDKFPISRPNLTFSTLTVSNMSPEDSSIYLCSARQTNTEAFFGQGTRLTVV.

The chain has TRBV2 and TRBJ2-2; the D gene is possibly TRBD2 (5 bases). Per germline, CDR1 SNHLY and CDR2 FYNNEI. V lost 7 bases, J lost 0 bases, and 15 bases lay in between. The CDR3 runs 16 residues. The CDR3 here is CASKGSWAANTGELFF. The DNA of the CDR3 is TGTGCCAGCAAAGGGAGTTGGGCGGCGAACACCGGGGAGCTGTTTTTT.

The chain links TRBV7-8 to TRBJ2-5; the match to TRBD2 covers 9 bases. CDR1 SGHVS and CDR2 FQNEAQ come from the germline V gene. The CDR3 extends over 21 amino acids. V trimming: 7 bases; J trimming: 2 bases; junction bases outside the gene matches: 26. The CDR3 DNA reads TGTGCCAGCAACCAGTGGCAGGCGGGAGGGCGTTTGGGGAGCCGGCAAGAGACCCAGTACTTC. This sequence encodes CASNQWQAGGRLGSRQETQYF.

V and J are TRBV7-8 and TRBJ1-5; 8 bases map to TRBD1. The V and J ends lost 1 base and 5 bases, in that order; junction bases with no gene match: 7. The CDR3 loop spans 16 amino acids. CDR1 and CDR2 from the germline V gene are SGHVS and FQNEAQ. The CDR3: CASSLEGTGFHQPQHF. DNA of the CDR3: TGTGCCAGCAGCTTAGAAGGGACAGGATTCCATCAGCCCCAGCATTTT.

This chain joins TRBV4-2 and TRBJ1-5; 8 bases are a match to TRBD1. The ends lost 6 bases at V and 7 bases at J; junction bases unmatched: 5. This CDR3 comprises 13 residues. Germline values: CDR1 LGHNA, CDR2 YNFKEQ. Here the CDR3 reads CASSPRGHQPQHF. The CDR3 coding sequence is TGTGCCAGCAGTCCCAGGGGGCACCAGCCCCAGCATTTT.

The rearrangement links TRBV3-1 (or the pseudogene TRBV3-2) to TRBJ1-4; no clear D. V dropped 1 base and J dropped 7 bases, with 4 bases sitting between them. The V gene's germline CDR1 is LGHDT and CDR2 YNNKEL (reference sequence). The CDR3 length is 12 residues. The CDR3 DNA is TGTGCCAGCAGCCAAGTGCGTGAAAAACTGTTTTTT. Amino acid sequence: CASSQVREKLFF.

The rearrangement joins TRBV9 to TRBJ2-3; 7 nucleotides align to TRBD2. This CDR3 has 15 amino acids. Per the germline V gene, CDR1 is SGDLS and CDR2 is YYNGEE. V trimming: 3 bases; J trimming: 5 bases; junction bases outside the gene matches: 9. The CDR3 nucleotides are TGTGCCAGCAGCGATAGCGCGGGAGTGGTAGATACGCAGTATTTT. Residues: CASSDSAGVVDTQYF.

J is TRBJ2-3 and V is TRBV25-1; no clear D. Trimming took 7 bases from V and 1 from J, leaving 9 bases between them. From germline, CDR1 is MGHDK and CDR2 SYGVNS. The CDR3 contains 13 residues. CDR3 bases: TGTGCCAGCACCTCCAGTCGCACAGATACGCAGTATTTT. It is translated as CASTSSRTDTQYF.

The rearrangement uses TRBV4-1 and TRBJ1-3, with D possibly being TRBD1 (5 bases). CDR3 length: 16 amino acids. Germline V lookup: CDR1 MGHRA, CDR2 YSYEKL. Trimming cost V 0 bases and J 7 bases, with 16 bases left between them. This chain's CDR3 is CASSQDRTQGSNTIYF. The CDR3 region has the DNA TGCGCCAGCAGCCAAGATAGAACGCAGGGTAGTAACACCATATATTTT.

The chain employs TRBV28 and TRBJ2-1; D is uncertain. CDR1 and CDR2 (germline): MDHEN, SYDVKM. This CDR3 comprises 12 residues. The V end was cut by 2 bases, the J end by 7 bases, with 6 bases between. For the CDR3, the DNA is TGTGCCAGCAGTTTAGGAGAGAATGAGCAGTTCTTC. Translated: CASSLGENEQFF.

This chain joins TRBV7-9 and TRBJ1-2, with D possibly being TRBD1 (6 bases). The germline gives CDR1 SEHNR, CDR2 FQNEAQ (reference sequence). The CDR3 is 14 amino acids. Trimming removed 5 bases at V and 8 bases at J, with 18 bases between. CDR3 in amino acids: CASSPVGGLGGYTF. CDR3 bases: TGTGCCAGCAGCCCCGTGGGGGGGCTCGGGGGCTACACCTTC.

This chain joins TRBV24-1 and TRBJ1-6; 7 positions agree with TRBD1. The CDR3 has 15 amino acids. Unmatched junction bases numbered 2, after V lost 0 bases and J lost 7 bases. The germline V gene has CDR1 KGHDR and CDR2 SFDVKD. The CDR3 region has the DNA TGTGCCACCAGTGATTTGGCAGGGGGGAATTCACCCCTCCACTTT. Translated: CATSDLAGGNSPLHF.

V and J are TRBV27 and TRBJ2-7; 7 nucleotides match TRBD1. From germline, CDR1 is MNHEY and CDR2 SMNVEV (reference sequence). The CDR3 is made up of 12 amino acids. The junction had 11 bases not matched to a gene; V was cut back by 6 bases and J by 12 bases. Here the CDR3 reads CASSEYRGRPYF. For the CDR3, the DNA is TGTGCCAGCAGCGAATACAGGGGAAGACCGTACTTC.

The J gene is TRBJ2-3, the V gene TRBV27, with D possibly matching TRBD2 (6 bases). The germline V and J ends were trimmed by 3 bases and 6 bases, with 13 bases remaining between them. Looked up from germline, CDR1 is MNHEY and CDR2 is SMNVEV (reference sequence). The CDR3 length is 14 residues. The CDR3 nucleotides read TGTGCCAGCAGTTTCGGCGGGACGTCGGATACGCAGTATTTT. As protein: CASSFGGTSDTQYF.

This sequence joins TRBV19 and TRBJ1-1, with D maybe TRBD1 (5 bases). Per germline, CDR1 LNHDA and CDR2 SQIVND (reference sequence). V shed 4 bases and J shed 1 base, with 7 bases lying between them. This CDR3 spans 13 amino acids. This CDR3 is CASSTGGNTEAFF. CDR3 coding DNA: TGTGCCAGTAGTACCGGGGGGAACACTGAAGCTTTCTTT.

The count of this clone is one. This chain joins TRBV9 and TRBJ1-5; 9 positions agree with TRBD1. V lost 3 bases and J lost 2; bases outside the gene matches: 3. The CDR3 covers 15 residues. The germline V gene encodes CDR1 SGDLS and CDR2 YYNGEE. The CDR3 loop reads CASSATGGGNQPQHF. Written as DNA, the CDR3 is TGTGCCAGCAGCGCAACAGGGGGCGGCAATCAGCCCCAGCATTTT.